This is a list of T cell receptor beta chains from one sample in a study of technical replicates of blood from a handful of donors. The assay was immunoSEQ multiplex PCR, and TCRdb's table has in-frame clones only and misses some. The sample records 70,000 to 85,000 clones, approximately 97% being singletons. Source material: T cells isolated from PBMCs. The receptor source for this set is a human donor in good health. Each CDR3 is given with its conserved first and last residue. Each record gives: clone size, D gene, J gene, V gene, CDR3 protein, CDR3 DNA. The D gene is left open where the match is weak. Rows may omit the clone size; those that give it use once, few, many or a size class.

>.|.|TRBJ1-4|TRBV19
CASSSVPVGNEKLFF
TGTGCCAGTAGCAGCGTACCCGTTGGTAATGAAAAACTGTTTTTT
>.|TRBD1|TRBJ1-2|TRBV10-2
CASSWDSNYGYTF
TGCGCCAGCAGTTGGGACAGTAACTATGGCTACACCTTC
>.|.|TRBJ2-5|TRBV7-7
CASSLASGSGETQYF
TGTGCTAGCAGCTTAGCTTCAGGGTCAGGAGAGACCCAGTACTTC
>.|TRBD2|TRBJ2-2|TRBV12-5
CASGLRDYRTGELFF
TGTGCTAGTGGCCTCCGGGACTATCGAACCGGGGAGCTGTTTTTT
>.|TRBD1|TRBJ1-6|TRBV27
CASSKYRDRGNYNSPLHF
TGTGCCAGCAGTAAATACCGGGACAGGGGAAACTATAATTCACCCCTCCACTTT
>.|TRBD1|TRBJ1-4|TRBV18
CASSPLEQGLNEKLFF
TGTGCCAGCTCACCACTAGAACAGGGGTTAAATGAAAAACTGTTTTTT
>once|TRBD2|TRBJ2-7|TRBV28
CASSSRTSGWYYEQYF
TGTGCCAGCAGTTCACGGACTAGCGGGTGGTACTACGAGCAGTACTTC
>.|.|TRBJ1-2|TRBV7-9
CASSQDSELRGYTF
TGTGCCAGCAGCCAAGACAGCGAACTTCGCGGCTACACCTTC
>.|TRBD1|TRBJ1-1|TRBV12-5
CASGLVHTGQDSNTEAFF
TGTGCTAGTGGTTTGGTACATACAGGACAGGATTCGAACACTGAAGCTTTCTTT
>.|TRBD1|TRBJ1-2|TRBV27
CASSSQGAGPIYGYTF
TGTGCCAGCAGTTCCCAGGGGGCAGGCCCTATCTATGGCTACACCTTC
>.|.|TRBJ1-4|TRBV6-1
CASSESATNEKLFF
TGTGCCAGCAGTGAATCAGCAACTAATGAAAAACTGTTTTTT
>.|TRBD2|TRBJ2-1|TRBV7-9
CASSRLAGSYNEQFF
TGTGCCAGCAGCCGCCTAGCGGGGTCTTACAATGAGCAGTTCTTC
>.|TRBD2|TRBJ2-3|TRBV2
CASLAGGNTDTQYF
TGTGCCAGCCTAGCGGGAGGGAACACAGATACGCAGTATTTT
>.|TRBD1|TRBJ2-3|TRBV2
CASSLLGDRGGGDTQYF
TGTGCCAGCAGTCTCCTCGGGGACAGGGGGGGAGGAGATACGCAGTATTTT
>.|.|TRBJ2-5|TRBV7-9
CASSLIQTQETQYF
TGTGCCAGCAGCTTAATCCAGACTCAAGAGACCCAGTACTTC
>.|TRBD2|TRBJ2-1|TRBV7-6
CASSLLTSATASYNEQFF
TGTGCCAGCAGCTTGTTGACTAGCGCGACCGCATCCTACAATGAGCAGTTCTTC
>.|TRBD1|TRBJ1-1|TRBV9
CASSRIQGAEAFF
TGTGCCAGCAGCCGAATTCAGGGGGCTGAAGCTTTCTTT
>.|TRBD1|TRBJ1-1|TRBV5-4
CASSPTGVNTEAFF
TGTGCCAGCAGCCCGACAGGGGTGAACACTGAAGCTTTCTTT
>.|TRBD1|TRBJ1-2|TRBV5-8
CASSTQGYGYTF
TGTGCCAGCAGCACACAGGGGTATGGCTACACCTTC
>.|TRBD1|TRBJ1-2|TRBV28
CASSPGTGGSYGYTF
TGTGCCAGCAGTCCGGGGACAGGGGGCTCCTATGGCTACACCTTC
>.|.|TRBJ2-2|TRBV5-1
CASTRTGTPNTGELFF
TGCGCCAGCACACGTACCGGGACACCGAACACCGGGGAGCTGTTTTTT
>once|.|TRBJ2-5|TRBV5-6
CACQKGIETQYF
TGTGCCTGCCAGAAGGGGATAGAGACCCAGTACTTC
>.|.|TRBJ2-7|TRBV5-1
CASSPGTGVSYEQYF
TGCGCCAGCAGCCCAGGGACGGGGGTCTCCTACGAGCAGTACTTC
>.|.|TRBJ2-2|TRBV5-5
CASSLAGRNTGELFF
TGTGCCAGCAGCTTGGCAGGGCGGAACACCGGGGAGCTGTTTTTT
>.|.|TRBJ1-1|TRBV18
CASSHSDRLLMNTEAFF
TGTGCCAGCTCACACTCCGACAGGCTACTCATGAACACTGAAGCTTTCTTT
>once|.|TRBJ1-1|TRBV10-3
CAIRRQQSNTEAFF
TGTGCCATCAGAAGACAGCAATCGAACACTGAAGCTTTCTTT
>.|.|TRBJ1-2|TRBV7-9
CASSLALRDGYTF
TGTGCCAGCAGCTTAGCGCTCAGGGATGGCTACACCTTC
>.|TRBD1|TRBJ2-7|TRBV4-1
CASSQGQGQYF
TGCGCCAGCAGCCAAGGACAGGGCCAGTACTTC
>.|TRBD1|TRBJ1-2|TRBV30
CGQSGGTGFNYGYTF
TGCGGACAGTCCGGTGGGACAGGGTTTAACTATGGCTACACCTTC
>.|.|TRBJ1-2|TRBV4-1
CASSQDSPGGESYGYTF
TGCGCCAGCAGCCAAGACTCCCCCGGGGGTGAAAGCTATGGCTACACCTTC
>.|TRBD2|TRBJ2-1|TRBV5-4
CASSFRTSGSNEQFF
TGTGCCAGCAGCTTCCGGACTAGCGGGAGCAATGAGCAGTTCTTC
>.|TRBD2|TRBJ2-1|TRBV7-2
CASSLAGLALGNEQFF
TGTGCCAGCAGCTTAGCGGGACTAGCGTTGGGAAATGAGCAGTTCTTC
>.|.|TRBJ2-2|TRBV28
CASIDSNTGELFF
TGTGCCAGCATCGACTCCAACACCGGGGAGCTGTTTTTT